This passage covers 6 T cell receptor beta chains from one sample sequenced in a study of tumor-infiltrating lymphocytes in primary liver carcinoma. Reverse transcription of about 0.5 ug total RNA with a constant-region primer produced TCR beta cDNA. Three nested multiplex PCR rounds, a slightly modified ARM-PCR method, built the TCR beta libraries. A C-beta reverse primer was combined with TRBV1-TRBV30 forward primers in the first two PCR rounds, and each round had 10 cycles. TCRdb processed the multiplex PCR reads anew with MiXCR; each CDR3 protein has one entry. The profile shows roughly 78,000 distinct CDR3 sequences, 70% to 75% of them singletons. Co-extraction of RNA and DNA was performed on 20-30 mg of unsorted bulk tissue. Sequences were obtained from liver tumor tissue from sampling region 4. Regarding subset: tumor region T4, right-lateral pole. The source is a woman in her sixties or seventies with primary liver carcinoma and hepatitis B virus infection.

A remark on this clonotype: Lacking the conserved final phenylalanine or tryptophan, this CDR3 likely reflects a read error. The V call is TRBV6-5, the J call TRBJ2-3; 7 nucleotides match TRBD1. This CDR3 is built from 14 residues. CDR1 and CDR2 from the germline V gene are MNHEY and SVGAGI. This CDR3 is CVSSFLTGPDTQYL. The CDR3 region has the DNA TGTGTCAGCAGTTTCCTGACAGGGCCAGATACGCAGTATCTT.

Note on this clonotype: The CDR3 ends on some other residue instead of the conserved phenylalanine or tryptophan, so this is likely a read error. No DNA is shown, since the ends of the CDR3 on it are uncertain; the CDR3 is the one TCRdb lists. The CDR3 loop is CSGGDEGFL. V is TRBV29-1 and J is TRBJ1-1; TRBD1, the D gene given by the table, was not confirmed from the DNA. The CDR3 length equals 9 residues, ends included. Germline V gene lookup returns CDR1 SQVTM and CDR2 ANQGSEA.

In the case of this clonotype: Just one base apart from a much larger clone, this may be a read error. Here the CDR3 omits its conserved ending phenylalanine or tryptophan, so a read error is the likely source. The chain has TRBV28 and TRBJ2-3, with D possibly being TRBD1 (6 bases). The CDR3 extends over 13 amino acids. Trimming removed 5 bases at V and 12 bases at J, with 18 bases between. Germline CDR1 reads MDHEN; CDR2 reads SYDVKM. The DNA for the CDR3 is TGTGCCAGCAGTCGAGGGATCCCGGGACAACAGTATCTT. Translating it yields CASSRGIPGQQYL.

This clonotype was found many times. The rearrangement joins TRBV30 to TRBJ2-2, with 7 bases identical to TRBD2. CDR3 size: 15 residues. Germline V gene lookup returns CDR1 GTSNPN and CDR2 SVGIG (reference sequence). The ends lost 3 bases at V and 3 bases at J; junction bases unmatched: 7. The CDR3 DNA follows: TGTGCCTGGAGCTTCTGGGGGAGGGACACCGGGGAGCTGTTTTTT. Its protein is CAWSFWGRDTGELFF.

Of note for this clonotype: A much larger clone differs by one base, so this may be a read error. The genes are TRBV5-1 and TRBJ2-1; 10 bases align to TRBD2. Germline-derived CDR1 and CDR2 are SGHRS and YFSETQ. The CDR3 runs to 14 residues. CDR3 sequence: CASDLAGDLNELFF. The CDR3 DNA reads TGCGCCAGTGATCTAGCGGGAGATCTGAATGAGCTGTTCTTC.

For this clonotype: Its ends do not fully match the called genes, so a read error is possible. The chain joins TRBV2 to TRBJ2-2, with a possible D match to TRBD2 (5 bases). The CDR3 is 14 amino acids. The germline V gene encodes CDR1 SNHLY and CDR2 FYNNEI. The CDR3 DNA follows: TGTGCCAGCTTGGGGAGCCCGAACACCGGGGAGCTGTCTTTT. Its translation is CASLGSPNTGELSF.